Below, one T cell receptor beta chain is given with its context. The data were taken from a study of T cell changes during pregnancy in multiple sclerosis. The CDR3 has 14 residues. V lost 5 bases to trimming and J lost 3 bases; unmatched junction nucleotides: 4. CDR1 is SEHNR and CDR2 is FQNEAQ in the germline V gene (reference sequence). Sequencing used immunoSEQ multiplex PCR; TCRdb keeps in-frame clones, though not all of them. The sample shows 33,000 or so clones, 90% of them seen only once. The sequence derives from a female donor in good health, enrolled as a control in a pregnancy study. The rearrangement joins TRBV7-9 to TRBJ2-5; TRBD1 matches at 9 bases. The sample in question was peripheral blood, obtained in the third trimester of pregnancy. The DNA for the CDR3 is TGTGCCAGCAGCCCCCGGACAGGGGAAGAGACCCAGTACTTC. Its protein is CASSPRTGEETQYF. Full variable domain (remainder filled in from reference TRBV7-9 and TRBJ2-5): DTGVSQNPRHKITKRGQNVTFRCDPISEHNRLYWYRQTLGQGPEFLTYFQNEAQLEKSRLLSDRFSAERPKGSFSTLEIQRTEQGDSAMYLCASSPRTGEETQYFGPGTRLLVL.